This TCR beta chain comes out of a study of control samples from healthy donors and cancer patients. The CDR3 runs to 12 residues. Trimming took off 8 bases at V and 4 bases at J, with 12 bases between the two ends. Germline CDR1 reads ENHRY; CDR2 reads SYGVKD. TCRdb keeps only in-frame clones here, not all; method: immunoSEQ multiplex PCR. The sample lists roughly 52,000 clones, 85% to 95% occurring once. The gene calls are TRBV10-3 and TRBJ2-7, with a possible D match to TRBD2 (7 bases). Sequencing used blood. The TCR comes from a man under 40 in good health. CDR3 residues: CAIGRGGYEQYF. The DNA for the CDR3 is TGTGCCATCGGCAGGGGAGGGTACGAGCAGTACTTC.